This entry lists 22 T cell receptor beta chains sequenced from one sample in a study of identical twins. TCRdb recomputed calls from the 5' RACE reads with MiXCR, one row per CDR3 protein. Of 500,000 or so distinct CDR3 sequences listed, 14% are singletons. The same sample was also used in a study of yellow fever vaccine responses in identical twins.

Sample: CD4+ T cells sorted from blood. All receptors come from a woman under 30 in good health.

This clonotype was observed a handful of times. CDR3 region: CASSSRQGSFYGYTF. CDR3 sequence (DNA): TGTGCCAGCAGCTCCCGACAGGGATCCTTCTATGGCTACACCTTC. The chain has TRBV7-9 and TRBJ1-2, with 7 bases identical to TRBD1. Germline V gene data show CDR1 as SEHNR and CDR2 as FQNEAQ (reference sequence). The CDR3 consists of 15 residues. V lost 4 bases to trimming and J lost 4 bases; unmatched junction nucleotides: 9. The entire variable domain, with the rest obtained from reference TRBV7-9 and TRBJ1-2, is as follows: DTGVSQNPRHKITKRGQNVTFRCDPISEHNRLYWYRQTLGQGPEFLTYFQNEAQLEKSRLLSDRFSAERPKGSFSTLEIQRTEQGDSAMYLCASSSRQGSFYGYTFGSGTRLTVV.

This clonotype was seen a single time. The DNA of the CDR3 is TGTGCCAGCAGTTTACCCCCGGGACGGAACACCGGGGAGCTGTTTTTT. Encoded protein: CASSLPPGRNTGELFF. V is TRBV27 and J is TRBJ2-2; the D call may be TRBD1 or TRBD2 (5 bases each). The CDR3 is 16 amino acids. V lost 2 bases and J 1 base, leaving 11 bases between the germline ends. Germline CDR1 MNHEY, CDR2 SMNVEV (reference sequence).

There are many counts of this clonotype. Written as DNA, the CDR3 is TGTGCCAGCAGTCCCGCCCTAGCGTGGGGAGAGACCCAGTACTTC. Its translation is CASSPALAWGETQYF. V gene TRBV28 combines with J gene TRBJ2-5; perhaps TRBD2 as D (6 bases). With 5 bases removed from V and 4 bases from J, the gap between germline ends came to 17 bases. CDR3 length: 15 amino acids. The germline V gene has CDR1 MDHEN and CDR2 SYDVKM.

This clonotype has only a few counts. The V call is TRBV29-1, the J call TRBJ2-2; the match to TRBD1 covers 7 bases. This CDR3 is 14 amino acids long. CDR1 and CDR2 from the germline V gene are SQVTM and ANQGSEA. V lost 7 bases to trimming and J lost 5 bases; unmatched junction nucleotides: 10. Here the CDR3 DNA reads TGCAGCGCGGACCCGGGACAGCCTACCGGGGAGCTGTTTTTT. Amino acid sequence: CSADPGQPTGELFF.

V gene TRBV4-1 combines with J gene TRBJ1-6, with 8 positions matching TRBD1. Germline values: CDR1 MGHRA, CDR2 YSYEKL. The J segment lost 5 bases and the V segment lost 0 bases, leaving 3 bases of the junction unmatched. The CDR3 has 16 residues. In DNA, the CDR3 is TGCGCCAGCAGCCAAGAGAGGACAGGGAATAATTCACCCCTCCACTTT. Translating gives CASSQERTGNNSPLHF.

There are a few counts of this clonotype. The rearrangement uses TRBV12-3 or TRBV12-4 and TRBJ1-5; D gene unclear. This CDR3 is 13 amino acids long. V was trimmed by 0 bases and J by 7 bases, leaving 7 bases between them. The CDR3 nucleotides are TGTGCCAGCAGTTTAGCGGGTCGCCAGCCCCAGCATTTT. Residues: CASSLAGRQPQHF.

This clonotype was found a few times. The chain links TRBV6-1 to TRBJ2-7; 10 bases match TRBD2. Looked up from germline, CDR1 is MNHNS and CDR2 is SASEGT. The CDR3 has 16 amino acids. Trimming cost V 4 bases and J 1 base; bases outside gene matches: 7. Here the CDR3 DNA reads TGTGCCAGCAGTGGACATTTAGCGGGAGGATCCTACGAGCAGTACTTC. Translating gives CASSGHLAGGSYEQYF.

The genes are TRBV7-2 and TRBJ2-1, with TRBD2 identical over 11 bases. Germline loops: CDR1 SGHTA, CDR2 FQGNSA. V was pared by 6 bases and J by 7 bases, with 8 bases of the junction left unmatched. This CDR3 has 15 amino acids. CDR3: CASRFLAGGWNEQFF. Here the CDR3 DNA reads TGTGCCAGCAGGTTCCTAGCGGGGGGTTGGAATGAGCAGTTCTTC.

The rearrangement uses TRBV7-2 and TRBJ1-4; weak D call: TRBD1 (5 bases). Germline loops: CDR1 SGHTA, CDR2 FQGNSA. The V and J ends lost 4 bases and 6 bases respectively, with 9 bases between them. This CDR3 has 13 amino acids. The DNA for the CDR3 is TGTGCCAGCAGCTCCGGGACCCATGAAAAACTGTTTTTT. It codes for CASSSGTHEKLFF. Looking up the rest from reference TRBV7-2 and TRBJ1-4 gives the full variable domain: GAGVSQSPSNKVTEKGKDVELRCDPISGHTALYWYRQSLGQGLEFLIYFQGNSAPDKSGLPSDRFSAERTGGSVSTLTIQRTQQEDSAVYLCASSSGTHEKLFFGSGTQLSVL.

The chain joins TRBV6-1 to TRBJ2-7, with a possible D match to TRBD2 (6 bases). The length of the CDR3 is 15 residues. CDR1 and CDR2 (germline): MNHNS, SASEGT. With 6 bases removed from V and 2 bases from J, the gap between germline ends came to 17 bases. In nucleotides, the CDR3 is TGTGCCAGCAGCCCGTTATCCGGAGGGCCCTACGAGCAGTACTTC. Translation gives CASSPLSGGPYEQYF.

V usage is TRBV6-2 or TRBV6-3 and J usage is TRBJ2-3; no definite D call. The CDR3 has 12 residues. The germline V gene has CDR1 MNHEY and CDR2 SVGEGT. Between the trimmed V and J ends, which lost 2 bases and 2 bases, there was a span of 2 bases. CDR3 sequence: CASSYATDTQYF. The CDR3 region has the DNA TGTGCCAGCAGTTACGCCACAGATACGCAGTATTTT.

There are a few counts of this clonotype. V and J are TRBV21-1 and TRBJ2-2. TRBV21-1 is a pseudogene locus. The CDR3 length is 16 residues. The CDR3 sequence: CASSKGLGANTGELFF. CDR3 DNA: TGTGCCAGCAGCAAAGGGTTAGGAGCGAACACCGGGGAGCTGTTTTTT.

The CDR3 sequence is CASSTGTGDVNEQFF. The CDR3 coding sequence is TGTGCCAGTAGTACCGGGACAGGGGATGTCAATGAGCAGTTCTTC. The chain couples TRBV19 to TRBJ2-1, with 10 bases that match TRBD1. The V gene end was trimmed by 4 bases and the J gene end by 6 bases; junction bases not matched to a gene: 6. This CDR3 is built from 15 residues. CDR1 LNHDA and CDR2 SQIVND come from the germline V gene (reference sequence).

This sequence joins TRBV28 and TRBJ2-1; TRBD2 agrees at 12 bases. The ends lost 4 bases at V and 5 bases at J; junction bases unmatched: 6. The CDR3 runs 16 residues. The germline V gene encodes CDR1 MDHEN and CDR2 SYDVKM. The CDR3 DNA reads TGTGCCAGCAGTTCGGTGGGACTAGCGGGCAACAATGAGCAGTTCTTC. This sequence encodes CASSSVGLAGNNEQFF. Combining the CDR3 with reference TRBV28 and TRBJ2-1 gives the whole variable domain DVKVTQSSRYLVKRTGEKVFLECVQDMDHENMFWYRQDPGLGLRLIYFSYDVKMKEKGDIPEGYSVSREKKERFSLILESASTNQTSMYLCASSSVGLAGNNEQFFGPGTRLTVL.

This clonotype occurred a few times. The CDR3 here is CASSLRTSGPNEQFF. CDR3 coding DNA: TGCGCCAGCAGCCTAAGGACTAGCGGGCCCAATGAGCAGTTCTTC. The V gene is TRBV4-3, the J gene TRBJ2-1, with 11 bases fitting TRBD2. Germline V lookup: CDR1 LGHNA, CDR2 YSLEER. CDR3 length: 15 amino acids. V lost 4 bases and J lost 6; bases outside the gene matches: 5.

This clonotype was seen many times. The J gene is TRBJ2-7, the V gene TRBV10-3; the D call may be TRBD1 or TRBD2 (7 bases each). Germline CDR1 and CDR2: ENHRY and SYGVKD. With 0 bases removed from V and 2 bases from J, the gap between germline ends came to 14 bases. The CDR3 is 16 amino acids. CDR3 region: CAISESNQGGTYEQYF. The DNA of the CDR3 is TGTGCCATCAGTGAGTCGAATCAGGGGGGGACCTACGAGCAGTACTTC.

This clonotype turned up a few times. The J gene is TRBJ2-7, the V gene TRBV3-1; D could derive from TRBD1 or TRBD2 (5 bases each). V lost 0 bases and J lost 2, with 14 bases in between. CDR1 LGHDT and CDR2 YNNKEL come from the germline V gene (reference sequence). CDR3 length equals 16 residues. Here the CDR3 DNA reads TGTGCCAGCAGCCAAGATAGCGTAGGGGCAGCCTACGAGCAGTACTTC. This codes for CASSQDSVGAAYEQYF.

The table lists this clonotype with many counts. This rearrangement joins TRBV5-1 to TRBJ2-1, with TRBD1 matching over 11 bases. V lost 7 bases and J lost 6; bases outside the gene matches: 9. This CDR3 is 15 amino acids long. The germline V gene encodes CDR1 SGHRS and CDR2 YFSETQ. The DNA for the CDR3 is TGCGCCAGCGCCTCAGGACAGGGGGCGGCCAATGAGCAGTTCTTC. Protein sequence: CASASGQGAANEQFF.

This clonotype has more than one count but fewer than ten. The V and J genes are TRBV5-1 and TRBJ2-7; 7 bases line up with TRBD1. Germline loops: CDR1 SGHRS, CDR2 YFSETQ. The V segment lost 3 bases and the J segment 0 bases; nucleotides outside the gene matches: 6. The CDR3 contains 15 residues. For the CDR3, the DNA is TGCGCCAGCAGCTGGGGACAGCCAAGCTCCTACGAGCAGTACTTC. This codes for CASSWGQPSSYEQYF.

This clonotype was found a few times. This CDR3 is CASSQPRGKGGYTF. In DNA, the CDR3 is TGTGCCAGCAGCCAACCGAGAGGGAAGGGTGGCTACACCTTC. The J gene is TRBJ1-2, the V gene TRBV3-1; D is ambiguous. V lost 2 bases and J lost 7, with 14 bases in between. Germline CDR1 and CDR2: LGHDT and YNNKEL (reference sequence). This CDR3 is built from 14 residues. The full variable domain, in which reference TRBV3-1 and TRBJ1-2 provide the parts outside the CDR3, is DTAVSQTPKYLVTQMGNDKSIKCEQNLGHDTMYWYKQDSKKFLKIMFSYNNKELIINETVPNRFSPKSPDKAHLNLHINSLELGDSAVYFCASSQPRGKGGYTFGSGTRLTVV.

CDR3 amino acids: CTAEGTSGGTDTQYF. As DNA, the CDR3 is TGCACCGCAGAGGGGACTAGCGGGGGCACAGATACGCAGTATTTT. The chain joins TRBV20-1 to TRBJ2-3; 13 nucleotides line up with TRBD2. The CDR3 is 15 amino acids. CDR1 DFQATT and CDR2 SNEGSKA come from the germline V gene (reference sequence).

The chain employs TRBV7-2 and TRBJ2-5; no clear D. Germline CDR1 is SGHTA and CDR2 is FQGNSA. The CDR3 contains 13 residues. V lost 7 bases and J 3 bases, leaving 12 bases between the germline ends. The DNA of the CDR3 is TGTGCCAGCACCCTGACTCGGAAAGAGACCCAGTACTTC. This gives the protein CASTLTRKETQYF.